This TCR beta chain was sequenced during a study of blood T cell repertoires in COVID-19. Clones were sequenced by immunoSEQ multiplex PCR, and TCRdb holds only the in-frame ones, with some missing. Altogether 120,000 or so clones are present, almost 85% being singletons, with the ten largest covering around an eighth. This CDR3 comprises 16 residues. V was clipped by 3 bases and J by 0 bases; unmatched bases: 5. Germline CDR1 KGHDR, CDR2 SFDVKD. V gene TRBV24-1 combines with J gene TRBJ2-3, with 7 bases lining up with TRBD2. This clonotype originated in a young woman who had recovered from COVID-19. The sample comprised peripheral blood. In nucleotides, the CDR3 is TGTGCCACCAGTGATGCGGCGGGGGTTAGCACAGATACGCAGTATTTT. Protein: CATSDAAGVSTDTQYF.